Presented here are 26 T cell receptor beta chains from one specimen sequenced in a study of T cell repertoires in cytomegalovirus infection. Using its own MiXCR run on the reads, TCRdb lists one record per CDR3 protein. The sample carries more than 150,000 distinct CDR3 sequences, about 21% recorded once. The sequencing sample was made of PBMCs. These receptors were collected from a human donor in good health (CMV status not recorded). Some clones in this sample may be carry-over from other donors' samples.

V gene TRBV10-3 combines with J gene TRBJ2-7; 12 bases agree with TRBD1. The CDR3 spans 13 residues. J was trimmed by 5 bases and V by 11 bases; bases with no gene match: 7. Germline V gene data show CDR1 as ENHRY and CDR2 as SYGVKD. As DNA, the CDR3 is TGTGCCGCCCACGGGACAGGGGGCGACGAGCAGTACTTC. Its protein is CAAHGTGGDEQYF.

The chain links TRBV20-1 to TRBJ2-1; TRBD2 agrees at 7 bases. J lost 3 bases, V lost 4 bases, and 3 bases had no gene match. The CDR3 consists of 13 residues. CDR1 is DFQATT, CDR2 SNEGSKA, per germline (reference sequence). CDR3 nucleotide sequence: TGCAGTGCTAAGCTAGCGGTCTACAATGAGCAGTTCTTC. It is translated as CSAKLAVYNEQFF.

In its sample, this clonotype was seen many times. The chain links TRBV28 to TRBJ1-5; D might be TRBD1 (5 bases). The CDR3 is made up of 14 amino acids. Germline loops: CDR1 MDHEN, CDR2 SYDVKM. The V end lost 4 bases, the J end lost 4 bases, and 11 bases lay between the germline ends. CDR3 residues: CASSSGSWNQPQHF. The DNA of the CDR3 is TGTGCCAGCAGTTCAGGGAGTTGGAATCAGCCCCAGCATTTT.

This clonotype turned up a few times. V gene TRBV20-1 combines with J gene TRBJ1-5; 8 bases are a match to TRBD1. Germline V gene data show CDR1 as DFQATT and CDR2 as SNEGSKA (reference sequence). J was trimmed by 1 base and V by 4 bases; bases with no gene match: 9. This CDR3 has 16 amino acids. CDR3 loop: CSATGQGPGSNQPQHF. In nucleotides, the CDR3 is TGCAGTGCTACCGGACAGGGTCCAGGAAGCAATCAGCCCCAGCATTTT.

The rearrangement joins TRBV29-1 to TRBJ1-2; 7 nucleotides match TRBD1. The ends lost 2 bases at V and 8 bases at J; junction bases unmatched: 8. The CDR3 length is 13 residues. Germline V CDR1 and CDR2: SQVTM, ANQGSEA. CDR3 in DNA: TGCAGCGTTGAACGACAGGGTAGTGGGGGCTACACCTTC. This translates into CSVERQGSGGYTF. Full variable domain (remainder filled in from reference TRBV29-1 and TRBJ1-2): SAVISQKPSRDICQRGTSLTIQCQVDSQVTMMFWYRQQPGQSLTLIATANQGSEATYESGFVIDKFPISRPNLTFSTLTVSNMSPEDSSIYLCSVERQGSGGYTFGSGTRLTVV.

This clonotype was observed at least ten times. The chain couples TRBV29-1 to TRBJ2-5, with D possibly matching TRBD1 (7 bases). The V and J ends lost 2 bases and 5 bases respectively, with 9 bases between them. The CDR3 extends over 12 amino acids. CDR1 is SQVTM, CDR2 ANQGSEA, per germline. CDR3 sequence: CSVEQGGETQYF. The CDR3 nucleotides read TGCAGCGTTGAACAGGGGGGCGAGACCCAGTACTTC.

This clonotype was observed a few times. The J gene is TRBJ2-2, the V gene TRBV6-1; D perhaps matches TRBD1 (7 bases). The CDR3 has 15 amino acids. V was pared by 5 bases and J by 6 bases, with 16 bases between. From germline, CDR1 is MNHNS and CDR2 SASEGT. The CDR3 sequence is CASSFRQGGAGELFF. CDR3 DNA: TGTGCCAGCAGTTTTAGACAGGGAGGCGCCGGGGAGCTGTTTTTT.

The table lists this clonotype with many counts. The rearrangement links TRBV7-8 to TRBJ2-2, with D unclear. Germline values: CDR1 SGHVS, CDR2 FQNEAQ. V was shortened by 1 base and J by 1 base, with 4 bases between the two germline ends. The CDR3 consists of 14 residues. The CDR3 DNA reads as TGTGCCAGCAGCTTAGTGGGGAACACCGGGGAGCTGTTTTTT. Its protein product is CASSLVGNTGELFF.

The chain carries TRBV19 and TRBJ2-7; 8 positions match TRBD2. Trimming took 6 bases from V and 2 from J; bases not matched to a gene: 6. This CDR3 region has 14 residues. Germline V gives CDR1 LNHDA, CDR2 SQIVND (reference sequence). CDR3 DNA sequence: TGTGCCAGTAGCCAATATAGCGGGACCTACGAGCAGTACTTC. This codes for CASSQYSGTYEQYF.

The gene calls are TRBV7-9 and TRBJ1-1; D gene unclear. The CDR3 contains 16 residues. V lost 0 bases to trimming and J lost 3 bases, with 14 bases between them. CDR1 and CDR2 from the germline V gene are SEHNR and FQNEAQ (reference sequence). CDR3 coding DNA: TGTGCCAGCAGCTTAGCCCGGGGTGTGTCGGACACTGAAGCTTTCTTT. Its protein product is CASSLARGVSDTEAFF.

The CDR3 DNA reads as TGTGCCAGCAGCCGCGACGTCGGCGGGGAGCTGTTTTTT. Its translation: CASSRDVGGELFF. The genes are TRBV6-2 or TRBV6-3 and TRBJ2-2; D remains ambiguous. CDR1 and CDR2 (germline): MNHEY, SVGEGT. V was cut by 6 bases and J by 7 bases, with 12 bases left in between. The CDR3 extends over 13 amino acids.

The table lists this clonotype with a few counts. This chain joins TRBV10-3 and TRBJ1-1; 9 nucleotides align to TRBD1. This CDR3 region has 13 residues. After removal of 9 bases from V and 8 bases from J, the junction contained 10 bases not matched to a gene. Germline V lookup: CDR1 ENHRY, CDR2 SYGVKD. In DNA form, the CDR3 reads TGTGCCATACAGGGGGCTCAGGATTCGGAAGCTTTCTTT. Encoded protein: CAIQGAQDSEAFF.

This clonotype came up once. V and J are TRBV19 and TRBJ1-2, with D tentatively TRBD1 (6 bases). Germline values: CDR1 LNHDA, CDR2 SQIVND (reference sequence). Trimming removed 5 bases at V and 12 bases at J, with 16 bases between. The CDR3 is 12 residues long. This CDR3 reads CASSAKTGLDTF. CDR3 DNA sequence: TGTGCCAGTAGTGCCAAGACAGGTCTGGACACCTTC.

This clonotype was seen ten or more times. The chain carries TRBV19 and TRBJ2-6, with 10 bases that match TRBD2. Losses at the gene ends were 3 bases for V and 0 bases for J; bases not matched to a gene: 8. The CDR3 is made up of 19 amino acids. From germline, CDR1 is LNHDA and CDR2 SQIVND (reference sequence). DNA of the CDR3: TGTGCCAGTAGTATGATTGGACTAGCGGCCTCCTCTGGGGCCAACGTCCTGACTTTC. It codes for CASSMIGLAASSGANVLTF.

The table lists this clonotype with many counts. The V gene is TRBV25-1, the J gene TRBJ2-7; D possibly corresponds to TRBD1 (6 bases). V was clipped by 3 bases and J by 6 bases, with 12 bases between them. Germline V lookup: CDR1 MGHDK, CDR2 SYGVNS. The CDR3 consists of 13 residues. This CDR3 reads CASSDQGRREQYF. In nucleotides, the CDR3 is TGTGCCAGCAGTGATCAGGGGCGGCGCGAGCAGTACTTC.

This clonotype was detected a few times. The V gene is TRBV11-2, the J gene TRBJ2-7; D gene uncertain. The CDR3 sequence is 14 residues long. V shed 1 base and J shed 3 bases, with 10 bases lying between them. CDR1 is SGHAT and CDR2 is FQNNGV in the germline V gene. This CDR3 reads CASSLVGSDYEQYF. The CDR3 nucleotides are TGTGCCAGCAGCTTAGTAGGGTCTGACTACGAGCAGTACTTC.

The V call is TRBV30, the J call TRBJ2-1; 8 bases are a match to TRBD2. V lost 8 bases to trimming and J lost 4 bases; unmatched junction nucleotides: 7. Germline CDR1 and CDR2: GTSNPN and SVGIG (reference sequence). This CDR3 is 13 amino acids long. The CDR3 sequence is CARGGRRYNEQFF. The CDR3 DNA sequence: TGTGCCCGCGGGGGGAGGAGATACAATGAGCAGTTCTTC.

This clonotype was seen only a few times. The genes are TRBV6-5 and TRBJ2-1; D is possibly TRBD2 (7 bases). The ends were cut back, 0 bases at V and 7 bases at J, with 10 bases in the middle. CDR1 and CDR2 (germline): MNHEY, SVGAGI. There are 14 residues in the CDR3. The CDR3 sequence: CASSYSGGLNEQFF. CDR3 nucleotide sequence: TGTGCCAGCAGTTACTCGGGGGGGCTGAATGAGCAGTTCTTC.

This chain uses TRBV12-3 or TRBV12-4 with TRBJ2-1, with D tentatively TRBD2 (6 bases). This CDR3 is 13 amino acids long. V was trimmed by 4 bases and J by 15 bases, leaving 19 bases between them. The CDR3 DNA follows: TGTGCCAGCAGTTCCTCCCTGAGGGAGGAAATGTTCTTC. This translates into CASSSSLREEMFF.

In its sample, this clonotype was seen a few times. The chain carries TRBV28 and TRBJ1-3; D is ambiguous. Trimming took 4 bases from V and 2 from J, leaving 15 bases between them. CDR1 MDHEN and CDR2 SYDVKM come from the germline V gene. The CDR3 has 16 amino acids. In DNA, the CDR3 is TGTGCCAGCAGTTATCACTCCACGGCCACTGGAAACACCATATATTTT. Protein sequence: CASSYHSTATGNTIYF.

This chain links TRBV20-1 with TRBJ2-7; the D gene is possibly TRBD1 (5 bases). The CDR3 has 12 residues. V lost 6 bases to trimming and J lost 2 bases, with 11 bases between them. Germline CDR1 and CDR2: DFQATT and SNEGSKA (reference sequence). DNA for the CDR3: TGCAGTGCCCAGGACACCACCTACGAGCAGTACTTC. Protein product: CSAQDTTYEQYF.

The V gene is TRBV5-5, the J gene TRBJ2-7; D is ambiguous. Trimming removed 0 bases from V and 6 bases from J, with 16 bases in between. Germline CDR1 reads SGHKS; CDR2 reads YYEKEE (reference sequence). CDR3 size: 15 residues. The CDR3 loop is CASSLEAASYVEQYF. The CDR3 DNA reads TGTGCCAGCAGCTTGGAGGCAGCGTCATACGTCGAGCAGTACTTC. The complete variable domain, with remaining parts taken from reference TRBV5-5 and TRBJ2-7, reads DAGVTQSPTHLIKTRGQQVTLRCSPISGHKSVSWYQQVLGQGPQFIFQYYEKEERGRGNFPDRFSARQFPNYSSELNVNALLLGDSALYLCASSLEAASYVEQYFGPGTRLTVT.

This clonotype was counted between two and nine times. CDR3 amino acids: CASTPTGGRGPSGNTIYF. For the CDR3, the DNA is TGTGCCAGTACCCCCACGGGAGGCAGGGGTCCCTCTGGAAACACCATATATTTT. The genes are TRBV19 and TRBJ1-3; tentatively, D is TRBD1 (6 bases). This CDR3 comprises 18 residues. V was clipped by 7 bases and J by 0 bases, with 22 bases between them. Germline V gene lookup returns CDR1 LNHDA and CDR2 SQIVND (reference sequence).

This clonotype appeared a few times. V gene TRBV28 combines with J gene TRBJ1-5, with 8 bases identical to TRBD1. V was clipped by 5 bases and J by 2 bases; unmatched bases: 5. This CDR3 has 15 amino acids. Germline-derived CDR1 and CDR2 are MDHEN and SYDVKM. CDR3 bases: TGTGCCAGCAGTACGACGGGACAGGGCAATCAGCCCCAGCATTTT. It is translated as CASSTTGQGNQPQHF. The full variable domain, with the rest looked up from reference TRBV28 and TRBJ1-5, is DVKVTQSSRYLVKRTGEKVFLECVQDMDHENMFWYRQDPGLGLRLIYFSYDVKMKEKGDIPEGYSVSREKKERFSLILESASTNQTSMYLCASSTTGQGNQPQHFGDGTRLSIL.

The sample holds a few counts of this clonotype. The chain uses TRBV2 and TRBJ1-5, with D unclear. In germline, CDR1 is SNHLY, CDR2 FYNNEI. The CDR3 is 14 amino acids. V was cut by 3 bases and J by 4 bases, with 10 bases left in between. DNA for the CDR3: TGTGCCAGCAGTGATAACGGAGCAAATCAGCCCCAGCATTTT. It encodes CASSDNGANQPQHF. Complete variable domain (other parts from reference TRBV2 and TRBJ1-5): EPEVTQTPSHQVTQMGQEVILRCVPISNHLYFYWYRQILGQKVEFLVSFYNNEISEKSEIFDDQFSVERPDGSNFTLKIRSTKLEDSAMYFCASSDNGANQPQHFGDGTRLSIL.

The J gene is TRBJ2-5, the V gene TRBV29-1; tentative D call: TRBD2 (5 bases). In germline, CDR1 is SQVTM, CDR2 ANQGSEA. Trimming shortened V by 2 bases and J by 5 bases, and 6 bases separated the two germline ends. The CDR3 is made up of 11 amino acids. The CDR3 reads CSVEREETQYF. The CDR3 nucleotides read TGCAGCGTTGAAAGGGAGGAGACCCAGTACTTC.